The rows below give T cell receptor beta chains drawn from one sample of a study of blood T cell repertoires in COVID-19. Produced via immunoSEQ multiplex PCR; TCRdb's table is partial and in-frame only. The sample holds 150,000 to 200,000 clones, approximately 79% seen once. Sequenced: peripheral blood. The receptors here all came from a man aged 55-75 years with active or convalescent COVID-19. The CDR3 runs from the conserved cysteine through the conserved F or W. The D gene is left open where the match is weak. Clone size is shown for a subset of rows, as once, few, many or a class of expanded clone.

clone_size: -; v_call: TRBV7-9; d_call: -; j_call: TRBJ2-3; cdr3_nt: TGTGCCAGCAGGAACGATCCGGGTAAGGAAGATACGCAGTATTTT; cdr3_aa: CASRNDPGKEDTQYF
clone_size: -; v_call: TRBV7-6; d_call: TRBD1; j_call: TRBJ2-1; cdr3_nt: TGTGCCAGCAGTCGGACAGGGGGCCGCGAGCAGTTCTTC; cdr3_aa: CASSRTGGREQFF
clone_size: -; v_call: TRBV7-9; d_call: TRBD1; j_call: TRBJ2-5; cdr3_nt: TGTGCCAGCAGCGCTGGGACAGGGAGGTCGGAGACCCAGTACTTC; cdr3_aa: CASSAGTGRSETQYF
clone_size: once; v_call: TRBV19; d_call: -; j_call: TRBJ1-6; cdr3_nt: TGTGCCAGTAGTAGGCGTCAGGGGTCCCAAAATTCACCCCTCCACTTT; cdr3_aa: CASSRRQGSQNSPLHF
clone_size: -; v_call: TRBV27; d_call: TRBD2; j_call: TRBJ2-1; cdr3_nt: TGTGCCAGCAGTTTCGGGACAGACGCGACTAGCGGGTTCTCCTACAATGAGCAGTTCTTC; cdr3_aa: CASSFGTDATSGFSYNEQFF
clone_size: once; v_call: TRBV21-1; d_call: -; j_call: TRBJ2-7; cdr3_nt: TGTGCCAGCAGGGGGACAGGGGAAATTAAGCAGTACTTC; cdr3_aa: CASRGTGEIKQYF
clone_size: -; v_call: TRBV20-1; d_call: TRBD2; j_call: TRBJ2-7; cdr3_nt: TGCAGTGCTAGTACGTCTAGCGGGGGGTACGAGCAGTACTTC; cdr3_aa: CSASTSSGGYEQYF
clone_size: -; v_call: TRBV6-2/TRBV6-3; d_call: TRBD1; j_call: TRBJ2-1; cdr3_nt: TGTGCCAGCAGTTACTGGTCCTGGGGACAGACCTTCAATGAGCAGTTCTTC; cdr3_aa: CASSYWSWGQTFNEQFF
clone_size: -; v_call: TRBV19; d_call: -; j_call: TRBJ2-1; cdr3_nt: TGTGCCAGTAGTATAGGGCAGGGCTCCTACAATGAGCAGTTCTTC; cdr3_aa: CASSIGQGSYNEQFF
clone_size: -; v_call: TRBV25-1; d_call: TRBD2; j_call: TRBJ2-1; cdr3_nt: TGTGCCAGCAGTCTAGCGGGAGGGCCTCGTTCCTACAATGAGCAGTTCTTC; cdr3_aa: CASSLAGGPRSYNEQFF
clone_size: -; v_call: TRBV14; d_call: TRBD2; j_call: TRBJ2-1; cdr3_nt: TGTGCCAGCCTCTGGACTAGCCTCTCCTACAATGAGCAGTTCTTC; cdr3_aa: CASLWTSLSYNEQFF
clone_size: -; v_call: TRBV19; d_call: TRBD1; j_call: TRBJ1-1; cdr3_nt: TGTGCCAGTAAGGCAGCCGGGACAGAAGGAAACACTGAAGCTTTCTTT; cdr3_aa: CASKAAGTEGNTEAFF
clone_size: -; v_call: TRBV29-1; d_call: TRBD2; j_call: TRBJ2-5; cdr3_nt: TGCAGCGTTGAAGGACTAGCGGAGTCCCAAGAGACCCAGTACTTC; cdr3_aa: CSVEGLAESQETQYF
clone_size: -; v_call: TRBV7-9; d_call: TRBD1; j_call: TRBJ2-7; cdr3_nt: TGTGCCAGCAGCTTATTCCAGGGGGTCTACGAGCAGTACTTC; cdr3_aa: CASSLFQGVYEQYF
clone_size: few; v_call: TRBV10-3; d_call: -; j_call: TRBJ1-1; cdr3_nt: TGTGCCATCAGTGAGTATTCAGGGGTCACTGAAGCTTTCTTT; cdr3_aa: CAISEYSGVTEAFF
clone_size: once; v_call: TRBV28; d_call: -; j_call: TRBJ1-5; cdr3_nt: TGTGCCAGCAACGGAGGCAATCAGCCCCAGCATTTT; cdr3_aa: CASNGGNQPQHF
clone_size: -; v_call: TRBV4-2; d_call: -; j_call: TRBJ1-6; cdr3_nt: TGTGCCAGCAGCCAAGGGGGGGGGCGCTTGGGTAATTCACCCCTCCACTTT; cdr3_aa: CASSQGGGRLGNSPLHF